The clone carrying this TCR beta chain was detected only once. V lost 10 bases, J lost 6 bases, and 14 bases lay in between. The germline V gene has CDR1 SGHRS and CDR2 YFSETQ. The CDR3 has 13 residues. This specimen belongs to a study of T cells in tuberculosis. Sorting used thawed, overnight-rested PBMC stained with anti-CD3, a viability dye and GMM-loaded CD1B tetramer. The lipid loaded on the CD1B tetramers was C32 glucose monomycolate from Rhodococcus equi. Repertoires were generated with immunoSEQ multiplex PCR, while TCRdb's copy carries only in-frame clones and drops some. The sample lists about 59,000 clones; 81% were seen once.

The chain combines TRBV5-1 with TRBJ1-6, with D hard to call. The specimen was CD1b-GMM tetramer-negative cells sorted from PBMCs. The clonotype originates from an adult woman with latent tuberculosis. The CDR3 spells CASRGQSNSPLHF. In DNA form, the CDR3 reads TGCGCCTCCCGGGGTCAAAGTAATTCACCCCTCCACTTT.